A single sample gave rise to the 27 T cell receptor beta chains below, sequenced in a study of blood T cell repertoires in COVID-19. Here immunoSEQ multiplex PCR was the method, and the copy in TCRdb shows in-frame clones only, minus some. In the table there are a few hundred thousand clones, about 91% of which are singletons. Sequenced: peripheral blood. The receptors originated from a woman aged 25 to 39 who had recovered from COVID-19.

The chain joins TRBV6-5 to TRBJ1-2; a possible D gene is TRBD1 (6 bases). CDR3 size: 13 residues. Per the germline V gene, CDR1 is MNHEY and CDR2 is SVGAGI. Trimming cost V 7 bases and J 11 bases, with 20 bases left between them. The CDR3 region is CASTPGGGGRYTF. CDR3 nucleotides: TGTGCCAGCACCCCCGGAGGCGGGGGGCGATACACCTTC.

The chain links TRBV27 to TRBJ1-6; D is uncertain. The CDR3 sequence is 15 residues long. V was pared by 5 bases and J by 0 bases, with 8 bases between. Germline V gene data show CDR1 as MNHEY and CDR2 as SMNVEV (reference sequence). For the CDR3, the DNA is TGTGCCAGCAGTCGATTGAGCTCCTATAATTCACCCCTCCACTTT. Its protein product is CASSRLSSYNSPLHF.

V gene TRBV18 combines with J gene TRBJ1-1; a possible D gene is TRBD1 (6 bases). The V gene's germline CDR1 is KGHSH and CDR2 LQKENI. The CDR3 loop spans 15 amino acids. Trimming removed 6 bases from V and 0 bases from J, with 14 bases in between. CDR3 DNA: TGTGCCAGCTCTCCTGGTACAGGGTTGAACACTGAAGCTTTCTTT. As protein: CASSPGTGLNTEAFF.

In its sample, this clone was seen once. The chain couples TRBV9 to TRBJ1-1; 7 bases are shared with TRBD1. CDR1 and CDR2 from the germline V gene are SGDLS and YYNGEE. V was clipped by 0 bases and J by 4 bases; unmatched bases: 6. This CDR3 contains 15 residues. CDR3 in amino acids: CASSVDGRGSTEAFF. The CDR3 DNA reads TGTGCCAGCAGCGTAGACGGCAGGGGGTCCACTGAAGCTTTCTTT.

The chain joins TRBV4-3 to TRBJ2-3, with TRBD2 as a possible D gene (5 bases). CDR1 and CDR2 from the germline V gene are LGHNA and YSLEER. V gave up 1 base and J gave up 3 bases, with 14 bases separating them. The CDR3 totals 16 residues. The CDR3 loop is CASSQVFSGTTDTQYF. The CDR3 DNA reads as TGCGCCAGCAGCCAAGTCTTCAGCGGTACTACAGATACGCAGTATTTT.

The V gene is TRBV18, the J gene TRBJ2-7, with a possible D match to TRBD1 (6 bases). CDR3 length: 13 residues. The ends were cut back, 0 bases at V and 3 bases at J, with 6 bases in the middle. Per germline, CDR1 KGHSH and CDR2 LQKENI. CDR3 amino acids: CASSPPTGYEQYF. The DNA of the CDR3 is TGTGCCAGCTCACCACCGACAGGCTACGAGCAGTACTTC.

V is TRBV7-9 and J is TRBJ1-5; D ambiguous. This CDR3 has 15 residues. Germline values: CDR1 SEHNR, CDR2 FQNEAQ (reference sequence). The V and J ends lost 1 base and 6 bases respectively, with 13 bases between them. This chain's CDR3 is CASSLGGGGGQPQHF. CDR3 bases: TGTGCCAGCAGCTTAGGAGGAGGAGGAGGTCAGCCCCAGCATTTT.

Turning to this clone: Additional DNA sequences in this sample encode the identical CDR3. CDR3 bases: TGTGCCAGCAGCTTAGCAGGGGGGGCTCAGCCCCAGCATTTT. Translating it yields CASSLAGGAQPQHF. This chain links TRBV7-9 with TRBJ1-5, with TRBD1 as a possible D gene (6 bases). The CDR3 covers 14 residues. V lost 0 bases and J lost 6, with 9 bases in between. The V gene's germline CDR1 is SEHNR and CDR2 FQNEAQ (reference sequence).

The chain couples TRBV6-5 to TRBJ1-5, with no clear D. Between the trimmed V and J ends, which lost 7 bases and 2 bases, there was a span of 12 bases. This CDR3 is built from 14 residues. Germline V gives CDR1 MNHEY, CDR2 SVGAGI. The CDR3 is CASTGSIGNQPQHF. The DNA for the CDR3 is TGTGCCAGCACCGGGTCTATTGGCAATCAGCCCCAGCATTTT.

The J gene is TRBJ1-2, the V gene TRBV10-3, with a weak D call TRBD1 (5 bases). V lost 6 bases to trimming and J lost 2 bases, with 13 bases between them. The CDR3 covers 14 residues. Germline V CDR1 and CDR2: ENHRY, SYGVKD. The CDR3 spells CAISSQDSNYGYTF. DNA of the CDR3: TGTGCCATCAGCTCCCAAGACAGCAACTATGGCTACACCTTC.

The rearrangement uses TRBV3-1 (or the pseudogene TRBV3-2) and TRBJ2-2; weak D call: TRBD1 (6 bases). Germline V gene lookup returns CDR1 LGHDT and CDR2 YNNKEL (reference sequence). This CDR3 is built from 14 residues. Trimming removed 6 bases at V and 1 base at J, with 9 bases between. CDR3 bases: TGTGCCAGCAGTCAGGGGTGGAACACCGGGGAGCTGTTTTTT. It translates to CASSQGWNTGELFF.

The genes are TRBV27 and TRBJ1-5; D perhaps matches TRBD1 (6 bases). This CDR3 region has 17 residues. CDR1 is MNHEY, CDR2 SMNVEV, per germline (reference sequence). The germline V and J ends were trimmed by 5 bases and 0 bases, with 17 bases remaining between them. The CDR3 sequence is CASSPDRGQHSNQPQHF. CDR3 DNA: TGTGCCAGCAGTCCCGATAGGGGACAACATAGCAATCAGCCCCAGCATTTT.

V and J are TRBV5-1 and TRBJ1-2; 11 nucleotides match TRBD1. Losses at the gene ends were 4 bases for V and 0 bases for J; bases not matched to a gene: 2. The CDR3 has 15 amino acids. Germline CDR1 SGHRS, CDR2 YFSETQ. The CDR3 DNA reads as TGCGCCAGCAGCCCGGGACAGGGGGCTAACTATGGCTACACCTTC. Amino acids: CASSPGQGANYGYTF.

This clone appeared once. V is TRBV27 and J is TRBJ2-7; 11 nucleotides match TRBD2. V lost 3 bases and J lost 3; bases outside the gene matches: 1. Germline values: CDR1 MNHEY, CDR2 SMNVEV (reference sequence). This CDR3 is built from 14 residues. CDR3 in amino acids: CASSFTSGGYEQYF. In nucleotides, the CDR3 is TGTGCCAGCAGTTTTACTAGCGGGGGCTACGAGCAGTACTTC.

CDR3 sequence reads: CASIKPNGSLAGDTDTQYF. In DNA form, the CDR3 reads TGTGCCAGCATCAAGCCCAACGGGTCACTAGCGGGGGACACAGATACGCAGTATTTT. The chain carries TRBV7-7 and TRBJ2-3; TRBD2 agrees at 11 bases. The CDR3 sequence is 19 residues long. The germline V gene has CDR1 SSHAT and CDR2 FNYEAQ (reference sequence). J gave up 2 bases and V 7 bases, and 17 bases lay outside the gene matches.

The chain is built from TRBV15 and TRBJ1-1; D may be TRBD1 (5 bases). The V end lost 0 bases, the J end lost 5 bases, and 19 bases lay between the germline ends. CDR3 size: 17 residues. Germline-derived CDR1 and CDR2 are LNHNV and YYDKDF (reference sequence). CDR3: CATSREPFGGAKTEAFF. CDR3 in DNA: TGTGCCACCAGCAGAGAACCTTTCGGAGGGGCGAAGACTGAAGCTTTCTTT.

This clone was counted between two and nine times. V gene TRBV9 combines with J gene TRBJ1-2, with D perhaps TRBD1 (5 bases). Trimming cost V 4 bases and J 8 bases, with 12 bases left between them. This CDR3 has 12 residues. Germline CDR1 and CDR2: SGDLS and YYNGEE. The CDR3 spells CASSPDRGGYTF. Here the CDR3 DNA reads TGTGCCAGCAGCCCGGACCGGGGGGGCTACACCTTC.

CDR3: CASSTTGGSYNEQFF. The CDR3 region has the DNA TGTGCCAGCAGCACTACAGGGGGCTCCTACAATGAGCAGTTCTTC. The chain combines TRBV11-2 with TRBJ2-1; 8 bases are a match to TRBD1. CDR3 length: 15 amino acids. With V trimmed by 5 bases and J by 0 bases, 3 bases remained unmatched. Germline V CDR1 and CDR2: SGHAT, FQNNGV.

The rearrangement links TRBV30 to TRBJ2-7, with D possibly matching TRBD2 (7 bases). The V and J ends lost 6 bases and 3 bases respectively, with 15 bases between them. Germline V gene lookup returns CDR1 GTSNPN and CDR2 SVGIG (reference sequence). CDR3 length equals 13 residues. CDR3 loop: CACSAGALYEQYF. For the CDR3, the DNA is TGTGCCTGCTCGGCGGGGGCCCTCTACGAGCAGTACTTC.

J is TRBJ2-5 and V is TRBV2; 7 bases are shared with TRBD1. Trimming cost V 5 bases and J 5 bases; bases outside gene matches: 5. CDR1 is SNHLY, CDR2 FYNNEI, per germline. CDR3 length equals 13 residues. The CDR3 nucleotides are TGTGCCAGCAGTCAAGGGGGCGAGGAGACCCAGTACTTC. Amino acids: CASSQGGEETQYF.

The CDR3 DNA is TGTGCCAGCAGTTTACGGCACGCAGGGGGCGATTCACCCCTCCACTTT. This codes for CASSLRHAGGDSPLHF. This chain links TRBV27 with TRBJ1-6, with 8 bases matching TRBD1. J gave up 8 bases and V 2 bases, and 8 bases lay outside the gene matches. The CDR3 covers 16 residues. CDR1 and CDR2 (germline): MNHEY, SMNVEV (reference sequence).

The chain links TRBV3-1 (or the pseudogene TRBV3-2) to TRBJ2-3, with no clear D. Germline V gene sequence: CDR1 LGHDT, CDR2 YNNKEL (reference sequence). The CDR3 extends over 12 amino acids. The V end lost 1 base, the J end lost 5 bases, and 4 bases lay between the germline ends. CDR3: CASSQAGDTQYF. In DNA, the CDR3 is TGTGCCAGCAGCCAAGCCGGAGATACGCAGTATTTT.

This clone has a single count. V gene TRBV5-1 combines with J gene TRBJ1-1, with 8 bases that match TRBD1. Trimming took 4 bases from V and 3 from J; bases not matched to a gene: 20. This CDR3 region has 19 residues. Germline V lookup: CDR1 SGHRS, CDR2 YFSETQ. DNA of the CDR3: TGCGCCAGCAGCCTATCAGGGGGCAGGGGGCAAGGTGGGTACACTGAAGCTTTCTTT. As protein: CASSLSGGRGQGGYTEAFF.

This clone was detected only once. V is TRBV11-2 and J is TRBJ1-2, with a weak D call TRBD1 (5 bases). This CDR3 is built from 13 residues. Germline CDR1 reads SGHAT; CDR2 reads FQNNGV. Trimming removed 0 bases from V and 7 bases from J, with 9 bases in between. CDR3 sequence reads: CASSLDGRGGYTF. For the CDR3, the DNA is TGTGCCAGCAGCTTAGATGGTAGGGGTGGCTACACCTTC.

The chain carries TRBV30 and TRBJ1-6; D is ambiguous. This CDR3 is 13 amino acids long. The ends were cut back, 3 bases at V and 9 bases at J, with 12 bases in the middle. Germline V gives CDR1 GTSNPN, CDR2 SVGIG (reference sequence). In nucleotides, the CDR3 is TGTGCCTGGAGCCCGGGTCTAAGTTCACCCCTCCACTTT. Amino acids: CAWSPGLSSPLHF.

The CDR3 nucleotides read TGCGCCAGCAGCACCACAGGGGGCGGGGGTGAAGCTTTCTTT. Encoded protein: CASSTTGGGGEAFF. V and J are TRBV5-1 and TRBJ1-1, with 9 bases matching TRBD1. The V and J ends lost 4 bases and 7 bases, in that order; junction bases with no gene match: 8. The CDR3 totals 14 residues. In germline, CDR1 is SGHRS, CDR2 YFSETQ. Full variable domain (missing parts from reference TRBV5-1 and TRBJ1-1): KAGVTQTPRYLIKTRGQQVTLSCSPISGHRSVSWYQQTPGQGLQFLFEYFSETQRNKGNFPGRFSGRQFSNSRSEMNVSTLELGDSALYLCASSTTGGGGEAFFGQGTRLTVV.

This clone was seen ten or more times. This chain connects TRBV7-9 to TRBJ2-1; D gene unclear. CDR3 length: 14 amino acids. Trimming took off 1 base at V and 5 bases at J, with 9 bases between the two ends. In germline, CDR1 is SEHNR, CDR2 FQNEAQ (reference sequence). The CDR3 protein is CASSLVDKDNEQFF. The DNA for the CDR3 is TGTGCCAGCAGCTTAGTCGACAAGGACAATGAGCAGTTCTTC. Complete variable domain (other parts from reference TRBV7-9 and TRBJ2-1): DTGVSQNPRHKITKRGQNVTFRCDPISEHNRLYWYRQTLGQGPEFLTYFQNEAQLEKSRLLSDRFSAERPKGSFSTLEIQRTEQGDSAMYLCASSLVDKDNEQFFGPGTRLTVL.